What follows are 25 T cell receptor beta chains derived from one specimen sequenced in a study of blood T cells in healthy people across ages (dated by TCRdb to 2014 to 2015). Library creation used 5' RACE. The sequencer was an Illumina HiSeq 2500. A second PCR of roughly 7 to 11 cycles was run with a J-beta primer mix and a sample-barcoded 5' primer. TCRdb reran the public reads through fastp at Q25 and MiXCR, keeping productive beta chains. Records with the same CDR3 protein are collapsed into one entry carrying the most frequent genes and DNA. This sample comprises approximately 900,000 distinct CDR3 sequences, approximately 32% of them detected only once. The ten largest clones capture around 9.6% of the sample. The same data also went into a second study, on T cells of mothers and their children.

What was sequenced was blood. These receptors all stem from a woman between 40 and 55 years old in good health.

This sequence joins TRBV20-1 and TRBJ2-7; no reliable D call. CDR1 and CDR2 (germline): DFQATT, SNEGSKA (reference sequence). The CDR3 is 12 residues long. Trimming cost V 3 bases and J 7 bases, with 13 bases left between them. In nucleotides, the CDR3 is TGCAGTGCTAGGCTACTGGTTGGTGAGCAGTACTTC. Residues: CSARLLVGEQYF.

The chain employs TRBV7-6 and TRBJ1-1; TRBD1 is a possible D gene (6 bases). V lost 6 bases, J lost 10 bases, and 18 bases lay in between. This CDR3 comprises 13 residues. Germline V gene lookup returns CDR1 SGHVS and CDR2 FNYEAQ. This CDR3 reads CASSPNPPRGAFF. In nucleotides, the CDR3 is TGTGCCAGCAGTCCAAACCCCCCCAGGGGAGCTTTCTTT.

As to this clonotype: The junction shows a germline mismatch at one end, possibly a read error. In nucleotides, the CDR3 is TGTACCAGCAGCCATGATCAGGGGAGGAATGAGCAGTTCTTC. Amino acids: CTSSHDQGRNEQFF. This rearrangement joins TRBV14 to TRBJ2-1, with D perhaps being TRBD1 or TRBD2 (6 bases each). The germline V gene encodes CDR1 SGHDN and CDR2 FVKESK. The CDR3 is 14 amino acids.

The CDR3 bases are TGTGCCAGCAGCTTACGGCAGGATGTATATGGCTACACCTTC. Residues: CASSLRQDVYGYTF. The rearrangement uses TRBV7-9 and TRBJ1-2; D gene unclear. Per the germline V gene, CDR1 is SEHNR and CDR2 is FQNEAQ (reference sequence). The CDR3 runs to 14 residues. Trimming pared 2 bases from V and 5 bases from J, leaving 12 bases between.

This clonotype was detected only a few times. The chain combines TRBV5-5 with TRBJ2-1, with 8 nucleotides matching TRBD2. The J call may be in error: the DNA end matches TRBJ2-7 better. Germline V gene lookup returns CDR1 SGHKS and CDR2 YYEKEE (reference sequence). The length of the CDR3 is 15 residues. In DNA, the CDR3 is TGTGCCAGCAGCTTTGCAAGCGGGGGTTACAATGAGCAGTACTTC. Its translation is CASSFASGGYNEQYF.

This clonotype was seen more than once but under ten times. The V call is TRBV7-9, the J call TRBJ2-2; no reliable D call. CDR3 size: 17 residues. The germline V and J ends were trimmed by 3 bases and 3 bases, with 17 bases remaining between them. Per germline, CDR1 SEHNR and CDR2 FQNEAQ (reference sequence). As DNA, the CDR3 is TGTGCCAGCAGCTTTCGCTGGGGTCGTGGGGACACCGGGGAGCTGTTTTTT. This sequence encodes CASSFRWGRGDTGELFF.

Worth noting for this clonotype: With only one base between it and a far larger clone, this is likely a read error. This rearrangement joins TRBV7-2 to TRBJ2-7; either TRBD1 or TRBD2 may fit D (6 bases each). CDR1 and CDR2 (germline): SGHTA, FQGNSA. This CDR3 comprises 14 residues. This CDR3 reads CVSSLGGGTYEQYF. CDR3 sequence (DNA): TGTGTCAGCAGCTTAGGAGGGGGTACCTACGAGCAGTACTTC.

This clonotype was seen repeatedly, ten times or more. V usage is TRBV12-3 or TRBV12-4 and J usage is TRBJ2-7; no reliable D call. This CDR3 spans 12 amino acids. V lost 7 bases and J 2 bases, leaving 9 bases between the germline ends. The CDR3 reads CASILWAYEQYF. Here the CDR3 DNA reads TGTGCCAGCATACTTTGGGCCTACGAGCAGTACTTC.

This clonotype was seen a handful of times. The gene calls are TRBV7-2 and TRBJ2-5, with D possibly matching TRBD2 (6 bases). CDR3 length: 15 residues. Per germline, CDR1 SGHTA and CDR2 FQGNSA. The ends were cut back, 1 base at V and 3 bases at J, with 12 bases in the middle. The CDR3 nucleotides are TGTGCCAGCAGCTTAGGGAGCGGGTCCAAAGAGACCCAGTACTTC. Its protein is CASSLGSGSKETQYF.

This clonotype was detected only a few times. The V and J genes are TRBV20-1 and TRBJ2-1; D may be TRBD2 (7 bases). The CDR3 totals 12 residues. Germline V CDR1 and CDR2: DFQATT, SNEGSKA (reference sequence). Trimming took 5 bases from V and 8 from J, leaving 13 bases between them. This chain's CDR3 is CSAGGGPDEQFF. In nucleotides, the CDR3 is TGCAGTGCTGGCGGGGGCCCGGATGAGCAGTTCTTC.

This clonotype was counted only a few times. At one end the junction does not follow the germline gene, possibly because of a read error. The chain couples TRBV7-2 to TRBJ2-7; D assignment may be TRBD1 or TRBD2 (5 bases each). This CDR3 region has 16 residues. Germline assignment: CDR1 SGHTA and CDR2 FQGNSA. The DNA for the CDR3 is TGTGCCAGCAGCTTAGGTGGGGGAACCCCTATCTACGAGCGGTACTTC. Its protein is CASSLGGGTPIYERYF.

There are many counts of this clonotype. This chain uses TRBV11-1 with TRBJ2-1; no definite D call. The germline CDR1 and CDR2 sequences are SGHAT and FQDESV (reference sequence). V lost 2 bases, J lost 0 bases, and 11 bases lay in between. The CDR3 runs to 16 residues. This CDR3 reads CASSLRTVGSYNEQFF. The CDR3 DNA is TGTGCCAGCAGCTTAAGGACGGTTGGCTCCTACAATGAGCAGTTCTTC.

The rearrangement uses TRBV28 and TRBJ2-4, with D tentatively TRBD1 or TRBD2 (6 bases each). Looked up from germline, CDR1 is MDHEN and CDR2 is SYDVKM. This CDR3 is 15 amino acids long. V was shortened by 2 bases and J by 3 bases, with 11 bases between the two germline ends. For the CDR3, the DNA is TGTGCCAGCAGTTTACCCGGGGGCAGCAAAAACATTCAGTACTTC. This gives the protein CASSLPGGSKNIQYF. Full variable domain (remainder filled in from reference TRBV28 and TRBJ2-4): DVKVTQSSRYLVKRTGEKVFLECVQDMDHENMFWYRQDPGLGLRLIYFSYDVKMKEKGDIPEGYSVSREKKERFSLILESASTNQTSMYLCASSLPGGSKNIQYFGAGTRLSVL.

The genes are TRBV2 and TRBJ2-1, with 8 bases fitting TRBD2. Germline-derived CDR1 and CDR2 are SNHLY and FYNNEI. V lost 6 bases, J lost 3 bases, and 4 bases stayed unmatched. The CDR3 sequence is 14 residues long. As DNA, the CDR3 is TGTGCCAGCAGCACTAGCGGTTACTACAATGAGCAGTTCTTC. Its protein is CASSTSGYYNEQFF.

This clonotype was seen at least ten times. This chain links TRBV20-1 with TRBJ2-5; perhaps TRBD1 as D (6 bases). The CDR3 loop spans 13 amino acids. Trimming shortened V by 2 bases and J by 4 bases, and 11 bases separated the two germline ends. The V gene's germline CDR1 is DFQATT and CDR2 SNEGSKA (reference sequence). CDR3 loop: CSARRTEGETQYF. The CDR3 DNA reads TGCAGTGCTAGAAGGACAGAAGGAGAGACCCAGTACTTC.

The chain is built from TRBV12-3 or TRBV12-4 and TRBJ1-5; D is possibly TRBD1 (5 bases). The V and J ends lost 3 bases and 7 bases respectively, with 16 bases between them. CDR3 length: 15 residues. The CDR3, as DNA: TGTGCCAGCAGTTTCGGGGGTACGAGGAGCCAGCCCCAGCATTTT. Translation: CASSFGGTRSQPQHF.

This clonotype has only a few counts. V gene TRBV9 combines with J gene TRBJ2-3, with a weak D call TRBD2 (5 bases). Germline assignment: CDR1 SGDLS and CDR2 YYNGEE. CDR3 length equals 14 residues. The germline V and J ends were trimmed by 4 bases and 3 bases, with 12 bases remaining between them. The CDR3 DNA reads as TGTGCCAGCAGCCCCCCGACGGGGACAGATACGCAGTATTTT. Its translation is CASSPPTGTDTQYF. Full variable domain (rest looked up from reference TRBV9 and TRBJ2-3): DSGVTQTPKHLITATGQRVTLRCSPRSGDLSVYWYQQSLDQGLQFLIQYYNGEERAKGNILERFSAQQFPDLHSELNLSSLELGDSALYFCASSPPTGTDTQYFGPGTRLTVL.

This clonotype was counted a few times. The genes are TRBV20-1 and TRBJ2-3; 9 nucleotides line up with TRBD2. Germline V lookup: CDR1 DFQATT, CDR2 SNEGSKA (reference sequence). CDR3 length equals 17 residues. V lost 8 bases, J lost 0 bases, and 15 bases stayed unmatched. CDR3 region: CSLIRASGVYSTDTQYF. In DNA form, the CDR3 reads TGCAGTCTAATTAGGGCTAGCGGGGTTTATAGCACAGATACGCAGTATTTT.

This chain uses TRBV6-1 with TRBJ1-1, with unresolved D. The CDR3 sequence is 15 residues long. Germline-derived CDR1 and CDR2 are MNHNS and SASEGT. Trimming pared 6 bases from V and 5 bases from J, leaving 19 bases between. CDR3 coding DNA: TGTGCCAGCAGCGCGGAAGGGAGCCGAGGGACTGAAGCTTTCTTT. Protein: CASSAEGSRGTEAFF.

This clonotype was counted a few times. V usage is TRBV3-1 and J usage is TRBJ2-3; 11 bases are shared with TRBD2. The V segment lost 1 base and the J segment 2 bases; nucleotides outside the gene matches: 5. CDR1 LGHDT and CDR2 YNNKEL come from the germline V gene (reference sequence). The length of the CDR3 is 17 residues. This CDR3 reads CASSQVLAGAITDTQYF. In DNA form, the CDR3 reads TGTGCCAGCAGCCAAGTACTAGCGGGGGCCATCACAGATACGCAGTATTTT.

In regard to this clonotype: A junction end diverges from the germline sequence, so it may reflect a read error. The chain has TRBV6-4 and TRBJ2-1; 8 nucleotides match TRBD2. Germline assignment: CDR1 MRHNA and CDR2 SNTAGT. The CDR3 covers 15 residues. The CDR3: CASSEVAGNVETQFF. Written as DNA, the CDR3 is TGTGCTAGCAGTGAGGTAGCGGGGAACGTAGAGACCCAGTTCTTC.

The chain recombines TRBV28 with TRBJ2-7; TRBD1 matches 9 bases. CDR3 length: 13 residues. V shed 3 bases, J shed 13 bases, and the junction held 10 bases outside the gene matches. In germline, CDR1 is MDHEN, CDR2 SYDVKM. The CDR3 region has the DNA TGTGCCAGCAGTTTCCCGGGACAGGGTGGGCAATACTTC. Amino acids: CASSFPGQGGQYF.

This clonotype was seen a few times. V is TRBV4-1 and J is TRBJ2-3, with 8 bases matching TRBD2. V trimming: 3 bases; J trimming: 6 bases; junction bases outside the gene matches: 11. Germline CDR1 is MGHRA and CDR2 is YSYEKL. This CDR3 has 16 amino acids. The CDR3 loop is CASSQQAGATTDTQYF. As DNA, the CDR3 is TGCGCCAGCAGCCAGCAAGCGGGGGCCACGACGGATACGCAGTATTTT.

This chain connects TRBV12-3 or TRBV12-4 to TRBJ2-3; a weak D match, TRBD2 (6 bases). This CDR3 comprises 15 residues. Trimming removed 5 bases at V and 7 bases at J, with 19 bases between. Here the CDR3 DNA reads TGTGCCAGCAGTCAGGACTTGGGGGGAGCAAATACGCAGTATTTT. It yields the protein CASSQDLGGANTQYF.

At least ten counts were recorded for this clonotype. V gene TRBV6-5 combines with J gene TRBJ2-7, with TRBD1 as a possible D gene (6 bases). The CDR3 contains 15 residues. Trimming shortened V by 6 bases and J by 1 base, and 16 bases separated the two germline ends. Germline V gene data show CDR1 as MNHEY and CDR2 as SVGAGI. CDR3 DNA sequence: TGTGCCAGCAGATCGGACAGTTTGGTGTCCTACGAGCAGTACTTC. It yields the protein CASRSDSLVSYEQYF.